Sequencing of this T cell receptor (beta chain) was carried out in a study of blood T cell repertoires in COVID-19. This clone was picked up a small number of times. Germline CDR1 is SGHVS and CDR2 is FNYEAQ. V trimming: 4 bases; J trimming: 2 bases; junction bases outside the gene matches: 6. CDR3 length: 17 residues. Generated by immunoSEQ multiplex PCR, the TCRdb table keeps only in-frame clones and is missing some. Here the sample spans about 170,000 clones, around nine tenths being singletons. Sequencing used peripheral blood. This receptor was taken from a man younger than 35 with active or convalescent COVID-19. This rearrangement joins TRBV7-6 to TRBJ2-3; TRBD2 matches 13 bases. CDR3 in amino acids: CASSSRTSGGNTDTQYF. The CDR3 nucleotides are TGTGCCAGCAGCTCTAGGACTAGCGGGGGAAACACAGATACGCAGTATTTT.